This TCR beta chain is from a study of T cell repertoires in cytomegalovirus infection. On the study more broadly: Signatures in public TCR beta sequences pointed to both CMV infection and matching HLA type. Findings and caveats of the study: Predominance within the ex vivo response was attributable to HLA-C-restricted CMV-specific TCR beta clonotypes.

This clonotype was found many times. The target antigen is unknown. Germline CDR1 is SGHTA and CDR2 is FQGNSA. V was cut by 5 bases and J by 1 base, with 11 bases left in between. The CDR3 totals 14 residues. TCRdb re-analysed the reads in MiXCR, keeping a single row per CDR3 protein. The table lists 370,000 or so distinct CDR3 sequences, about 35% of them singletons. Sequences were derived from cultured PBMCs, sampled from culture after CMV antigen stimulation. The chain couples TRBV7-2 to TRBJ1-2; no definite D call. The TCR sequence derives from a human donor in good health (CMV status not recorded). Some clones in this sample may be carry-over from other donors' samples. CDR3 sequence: CASSLSSSNYGYTF. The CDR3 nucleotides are TGTGCCAGCAGCCTAAGTAGCAGTAACTATGGCTACACCTTC.